These 2 T cell receptor beta chains were sequenced from one sample in a study of T cells in Graves' hyperthyroidism and ophthalmopathy. RNA transcripts were the template for amplifying TCR beta CDR3 regions. The TCR CDR3 first-round RT-PCR relied on the HTBI primer set. TCRdb re-called the multiplex PCR reads with MiXCR, one entry per CDR3 protein. Here the sample spans some 550,000 distinct CDR3 sequences, 20% being singletons. The sample consisted of blood. Source of these receptors: a man younger than 35 with Graves' hyperthyroidism.

In this sample, this clonotype turned up many times. The CDR3 DNA reads as TGCAGCGTTTCGGACGGTTCTAACTATGGCTACACCTTC. Translating it yields CSVSDGSNYGYTF. This chain links TRBV29-1 with TRBJ1-2; D is undetermined. The CDR3 extends over 13 amino acids. Germline CDR1 is SQVTM and CDR2 is ANQGSEA. The ends were cut back, 5 bases at V and 0 bases at J, with 10 bases in the middle.

The table lists this clonotype with a few counts. The V gene is TRBV5-1, the J gene TRBJ2-7; D possibly corresponds to TRBD1 (5 bases). V shed 4 bases and J shed 6 bases, with 17 bases lying between them. CDR1 is SGHRS, CDR2 YFSETQ, per germline. The CDR3 covers 14 residues. CDR3 in DNA: TGCGCCAGCAGCCCCCGCTCAGGGCTGTCCGAGCAGTACTTC. It encodes CASSPRSGLSEQYF.